Below are 14 T cell receptor beta chains sequenced from a single sample in a study of blood T cells in healthy people across ages. The authors ran a second PCR of 7 to 11 cycles using a sample-barcoded 5' primer and a J-beta primer mix. TCRdb re-called the 5' RACE reads with MiXCR, one entry per CDR3 protein. This table holds 1.8 million or so distinct CDR3 sequences, about two fifths found once. Sequenced material: blood. Receptors were obtained from a human donor in good health.

This clonotype has only a few counts. This sequence joins TRBV29-1 and TRBJ2-5; a possible D gene is TRBD1 (7 bases). CDR1 and CDR2 from the germline V gene are SQVTM and ANQGSEA. This CDR3 is built from 13 residues. V gave up 3 bases and J gave up 7 bases, with 15 bases separating them. The DNA for the CDR3 is TGCAGCGTTGAGGCAGGGGGGTCCGGGACCCAGTACTTC. Protein: CSVEAGGSGTQYF.

This clonotype was counted a few times. V usage is TRBV4-3 and J usage is TRBJ2-1, with 9 positions matching TRBD1. CDR3 size: 14 residues. J lost 5 bases, V lost 3 bases, and 2 bases had no gene match. CDR1 and CDR2 from the germline V gene are LGHNA and YSLEER. For the CDR3, the DNA is TGCGCCAGCAGCCATGGGGACAGGGACAATGAGCAGTTCTTC. Its protein is CASSHGDRDNEQFF.

This chain's CDR3 is CASSQAGTGAGRQYF. CDR3 in DNA: TGTGCCAGCAGTCAAGCCGGGACAGGGGCCGGTAGGCAGTACTTC. The chain joins TRBV12-3 or TRBV12-4 to TRBJ2-5; 10 bases line up with TRBD1. Losses at the gene ends were 5 bases for V and 11 bases for J; bases not matched to a gene: 14. The CDR3 loop spans 15 amino acids.

This clonotype occurred a few times. This chain links TRBV29-1 with TRBJ2-1; a possible D gene is TRBD2 (5 bases). Trimming shortened V by 4 bases and J by 9 bases, and 13 bases separated the two germline ends. Germline loops: CDR1 SQVTM, CDR2 ANQGSEA. The CDR3 has 12 amino acids. The CDR3 DNA reads as TGCAGCGTTGTCCAAATCCGGGGTGAGCAGTTCTTC. It specifies CSVVQIRGEQFF.

This chain uses TRBV5-1 with TRBJ2-1; D not certain. Germline loops: CDR1 SGHRS, CDR2 YFSETQ. Trimming pared 0 bases from V and 7 bases from J, leaving 11 bases between. The CDR3 has 14 amino acids. The CDR3: CASSLDARVNEQFF. The CDR3, as DNA: TGCGCCAGCAGCTTGGACGCAAGGGTTAATGAGCAGTTCTTC.

This clonotype came up a few times. This chain uses TRBV20-1 with TRBJ2-5, with a weak D call TRBD2 (5 bases). The germline V gene encodes CDR1 DFQATT and CDR2 SNEGSKA (reference sequence). The V and J ends lost 6 bases and 7 bases respectively, with 24 bases between them. CDR3 length equals 15 residues. Here the CDR3 reads CSATTLGGAAGTQYF. The CDR3 nucleotides are TGCAGTGCCACAACCCTAGGTGGAGCGGCGGGGACCCAGTACTTC.

V gene TRBV12-3 or TRBV12-4 combines with J gene TRBJ1-1, with no clear D. The CDR3 length is 14 residues. V was shortened by 2 bases and J by 4 bases, with 11 bases between the two germline ends. The CDR3 DNA sequence: TGTGCCAGCAGTTTATCTTTGGTAGGCACTGAAGCTTTCTTT. It encodes CASSLSLVGTEAFF.

The chain has TRBV24-1 and TRBJ2-1; TRBD1 might be the D (5 bases). CDR3 size: 11 residues. Germline V lookup: CDR1 KGHDR, CDR2 SFDVKD. The V and J ends lost 11 bases and 7 bases respectively, with 11 bases between them. The CDR3 nucleotides read TGTGCCATCCAGCAGGGTAATGAGCAGTTCTTC. Translation gives CAIQQGNEQFF.

The V and J genes are TRBV21-1 and TRBJ2-5; TRBD1, as called in the table, went unchecked against the DNA. TRBV21-1 is listed as a pseudogene. CDR3 length: 13 residues. The CDR3 nucleotides are TGTGCCAGCAGCAAGCAGGGATCGGAGACCCAGTACTTC. This codes for CASSKQGSETQYF.

At least ten counts were recorded for this clonotype. The chain joins TRBV10-3 to TRBJ2-3, with 10 nucleotides matching TRBD2. With V trimmed by 2 bases and J by 4 bases, 3 bases remained unmatched. Per germline, CDR1 ENHRY and CDR2 SYGVKD. CDR3 length: 15 residues. DNA of the CDR3: TGTGCCATCAGTGAGACTAGCGGGGCCCCAGATACGCAGTATTTT. Translation: CAISETSGAPDTQYF.

This clonotype appeared a few times. A junction end diverges from the germline sequence, so it may reflect a read error. The rearrangement uses TRBV5-1 and TRBJ1-2; 7 nucleotides line up with TRBD1. Germline V CDR1 and CDR2: SGHRS, YFSETQ. This CDR3 comprises 13 residues. CDR3 nucleotides: TGTGCCAGCAGCTTAGGGCAGGGGGAAGGCTACACCTTC. Its translation: CASSLGQGEGYTF.

In its sample, this clonotype was seen once. The V and J genes are TRBV7-8 and TRBJ1-4, with a tentative D call TRBD1 (5 bases). Germline loops: CDR1 SGHVS, CDR2 FQNEAQ. CDR3 length equals 19 residues. Trimming took 2 bases from V and 2 from J, leaving 21 bases between them. The CDR3 bases are TGTGCCAGCAGCTTACGGGCGCGGGTCTCCAGGGTCACTAATGAAAAACTGTTTTTT. Protein: CASSLRARVSRVTNEKLFF.

The genes are TRBV20-1 and TRBJ2-7; 7 bases align to TRBD2. Germline assignment: CDR1 DFQATT and CDR2 SNEGSKA (reference sequence). The CDR3 covers 14 residues. J was trimmed by 3 bases and V by 0 bases; bases with no gene match: 5. Here the CDR3 DNA reads TGCAGTGCTAGAGATCCCGCGGGAGTCTACGAGCAGTACTTC. The encoded protein is CSARDPAGVYEQYF.

DNA of the CDR3: TGTGCCAGCAGTTTCAGTAGGGGCTTCACTGAAGCTTTCTTT. It translates to CASSFSRGFTEAFF. The chain is built from TRBV27 and TRBJ1-1, with D perhaps TRBD1 (5 bases). Germline CDR1 reads MNHEY; CDR2 reads SMNVEV (reference sequence). The CDR3 has 14 amino acids. Trimming pared 3 bases from V and 4 bases from J, leaving 12 bases between.